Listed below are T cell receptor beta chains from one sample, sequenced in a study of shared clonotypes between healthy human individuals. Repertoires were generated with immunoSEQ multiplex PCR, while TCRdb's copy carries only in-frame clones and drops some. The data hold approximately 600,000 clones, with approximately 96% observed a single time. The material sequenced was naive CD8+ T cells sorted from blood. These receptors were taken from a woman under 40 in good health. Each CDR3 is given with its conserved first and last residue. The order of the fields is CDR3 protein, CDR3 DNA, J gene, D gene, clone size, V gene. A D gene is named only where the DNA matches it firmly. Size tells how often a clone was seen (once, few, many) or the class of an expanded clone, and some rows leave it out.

CDR3 protein: CASSATVFATEAFF
CDR3 DNA: TGTGCCAGCAGCGCTACAGTATTTGCCACTGAAGCTTTCTTT
J gene: TRBJ1-1
D gene: .
clone size: once
V gene: TRBV5-4

CDR3 protein: CASSRNRDSRRRGFRTGAKNIQYF
CDR3 DNA: TGTGCCAGCAGCAGAAACCGGGACAGCCGACGCAGGGGTTTTCGGACTGGAGCCAAAAACATTCAGTACTTC
J gene: TRBJ2-4
D gene: .
clone size: .
V gene: TRBV21-1

CDR3 protein: CASSQDQASGRDNEQFF
CDR3 DNA: TGTGCCAGCAGCCAAGATCAGGCTAGCGGGAGGGATAATGAGCAGTTCTTC
J gene: TRBJ2-1
D gene: TRBD2
clone size: once
V gene: TRBV4-2

CDR3 protein: CASSSPRDGLQGYTF
CDR3 DNA: TGTGCCAGCAGTTCTCCTAGGGACGGATTACAGGGCTACACCTTC
J gene: TRBJ1-2
D gene: .
clone size: .
V gene: TRBV28

CDR3 protein: CASSLAVREGDEQYF
CDR3 DNA: TGCGCCAGCAGCTTGGCGGTCAGGGAGGGTGACGAGCAGTACTTC
J gene: TRBJ2-7
D gene: TRBD2
clone size: .
V gene: TRBV5-1

CDR3 protein: CASSLDSSGRHGYTF
CDR3 DNA: TGTGCCAGCAGCTTAGATTCGTCCGGTAGGCATGGCTACACCTTC
J gene: TRBJ1-2
D gene: .
clone size: .
V gene: TRBV7-9

CDR3 protein: CASSITVDRYEQYF
CDR3 DNA: TGTGCCAGCAGCATTACAGTGGATCGCTACGAGCAGTACTTC
J gene: TRBJ2-7
D gene: .
clone size: .
V gene: TRBV5-6

CDR3 protein: CASSEFGGPRGEQYF
CDR3 DNA: TGTGCCAGCAGTGAATTCGGGGGACCGCGAGGGGAGCAGTACTTC
J gene: TRBJ2-7
D gene: .
clone size: .
V gene: TRBV25-1

CDR3 protein: CASDTADPLHQYF
CDR3 DNA: TGTGCCAGCGATACGGCGGATCCTCTTCACCAGTACTTC
J gene: TRBJ2-7
D gene: .
clone size: .
V gene: TRBV27

CDR3 protein: CASSVSGIGETQYF
CDR3 DNA: TGCGCCAGCAGTGTATCCGGGATTGGTGAGACCCAGTACTTC
J gene: TRBJ2-5
D gene: .
clone size: .
V gene: TRBV10-2

CDR3 protein: CASSSGLAGYEQYF
CDR3 DNA: TGTGCCAGCAGCTCGGGACTAGCGGGGTACGAGCAGTACTTC
J gene: TRBJ2-7
D gene: TRBD2
clone size: .
V gene: TRBV11-2

CDR3 protein: CASSFARLAGGTEETQYF
CDR3 DNA: TGTGCCAGCAGCTTCGCCCGGCTAGCGGGAGGTACTGAGGAGACCCAGTACTTC
J gene: TRBJ2-5
D gene: TRBD2
clone size: .
V gene: TRBV7-8

CDR3 protein: CASSKGLPYTGELFF
CDR3 DNA: TGTGCCAGCAGCAAGGGACTACCTTACACCGGGGAGCTGTTTTTT
J gene: TRBJ2-2
D gene: TRBD2
clone size: .
V gene: TRBV6-5

CDR3 protein: CAVNPGLAGGPSENEQYF
CDR3 DNA: TGTGCCGTGAACCCGGGACTAGCGGGAGGGCCGAGCGAGAACGAGCAGTACTTC
J gene: TRBJ2-7
D gene: TRBD2
clone size: .
V gene: TRBV7-9

CDR3 protein: CASSWTVLETQYF
CDR3 DNA: TGTGCCAGTAGCTGGACAGTATTAGAGACCCAGTACTTC
J gene: TRBJ2-5
D gene: .
clone size: .
V gene: TRBV19

CDR3 protein: CAWSPLDDSAQFPLQYF
CDR3 DNA: TGTGCCTGGAGTCCCTTGGACGACAGTGCCCAGTTTCCCCTTCAGTACTTC
J gene: TRBJ2-4
D gene: .
clone size: .
V gene: TRBV30

CDR3 protein: CASSLDPAGRHGETQYF
CDR3 DNA: TGTGCCAGCAGCTTAGATCCCGCAGGGCGGCATGGGGAGACCCAGTACTTC
J gene: TRBJ2-5
D gene: .
clone size: .
V gene: TRBV7-2

CDR3 protein: CAIASPSYNEQFF
CDR3 DNA: TGTGCCATCGCCTCCCCTTCCTACAATGAGCAGTTCTTC
J gene: TRBJ2-1
D gene: .
clone size: .
V gene: TRBV10-3

CDR3 protein: CASSVFLAGHNEQFF
CDR3 DNA: TGTGCCAGCAGCGTGTTCCTAGCGGGGCACAATGAGCAGTTCTTC
J gene: TRBJ2-1
D gene: TRBD2
clone size: .
V gene: TRBV9

CDR3 protein: CASSQDPQGLADEQYF
CDR3 DNA: TGTGCCAGCAGCCAAGATCCACAGGGACTAGCAGACGAGCAGTACTTC
J gene: TRBJ2-7
D gene: TRBD2
clone size: .
V gene: TRBV4-2

CDR3 protein: CATFRRDYHVTQYF
CDR3 DNA: TGTGCCACCTTTCGCCGGGACTATCATGTTACGCAGTATTTT
J gene: TRBJ2-3
D gene: TRBD2
clone size: .
V gene: TRBV6-1

CDR3 protein: CASSRGPQLFF
CDR3 DNA: TGTGCCAGCAGCCGGGGGCCCCAGCTGTTTTTT
J gene: TRBJ1-4
D gene: .
clone size: once
V gene: TRBV7-9

CDR3 protein: CASSFKGGEKLFF
CDR3 DNA: TGTGCCAGCAGCTTTAAGGGAGGTGAAAAACTGTTTTTT
J gene: TRBJ1-4
D gene: .
clone size: .
V gene: TRBV7-3

CDR3 protein: CASSIWASGRTDTQYF
CDR3 DNA: TGTGCCAGTAGTATCTGGGCTAGCGGGCGTACAGATACGCAGTATTTT
J gene: TRBJ2-3
D gene: TRBD2
clone size: .
V gene: TRBV19

CDR3 protein: CASTHESPNWDTQYF
CDR3 DNA: TGTGCCAGCACCCACGAAAGCCCCAACTGGGATACGCAGTATTTT
J gene: TRBJ2-3
D gene: .
clone size: .
V gene: TRBV28

CDR3 protein: CAWTPLAGDPYEQYF
CDR3 DNA: TGTGCCTGGACCCCTCTAGCGGGAGACCCCTACGAGCAGTACTTC
J gene: TRBJ2-7
D gene: TRBD2
clone size: .
V gene: TRBV30

CDR3 protein: CASSPFRTGFPDTQYF
CDR3 DNA: TGTGCCAGCAGCCCCTTTCGGACAGGGTTTCCAGATACGCAGTATTTT
J gene: TRBJ2-3
D gene: TRBD1
clone size: .
V gene: TRBV11-2

CDR3 protein: CASSLTERYEQYF
CDR3 DNA: TGTGCCAGCAGCTTAACAGAGCGGTACGAGCAGTACTTC
J gene: TRBJ2-7
D gene: .
clone size: .
V gene: TRBV7-3

CDR3 protein: CASSLGGEPYEQYF
CDR3 DNA: TGTGCCAGCAGTTTGGGGGGCGAACCCTACGAGCAGTACTTC
J gene: TRBJ2-7
D gene: .
clone size: .
V gene: TRBV27

CDR3 protein: CASGPAGLAFF
CDR3 DNA: TGCGCCAGCGGCCCGGCGGGGCTGGCTTTCTTT
J gene: TRBJ1-1
D gene: .
clone size: .
V gene: TRBV10-2

CDR3 protein: CASSLPHLGLAGGYSSYEQYF
CDR3 DNA: TGTGCCAGCAGTTTACCTCATCTGGGGCTAGCGGGAGGTTATAGCTCCTACGAGCAGTACTTC
J gene: TRBJ2-7
D gene: TRBD2
clone size: .
V gene: TRBV28

CDR3 protein: CASSDFRTVTGELFF
CDR3 DNA: TGTGCCAGCAGTGATTTTCGAACCGTCACCGGGGAGCTGTTTTTT
J gene: TRBJ2-2
D gene: .
clone size: .
V gene: TRBV2

CDR3 protein: CASSPSGSYNEQFF
CDR3 DNA: TGTGCCAGCAGCCCTAGCGGGAGTTACAATGAGCAGTTCTTC
J gene: TRBJ2-1
D gene: TRBD2
clone size: .
V gene: TRBV7-3

CDR3 protein: CASRSLSPGPGAYEQYF
CDR3 DNA: TGTGCCAGCCGCAGTTTATCACCGGGCCCAGGGGCCTACGAGCAGTACTTC
J gene: TRBJ2-7
D gene: .
clone size: .
V gene: TRBV25-1

CDR3 protein: CASRGRTQFTVNQPQHF
CDR3 DNA: TGTGCCAGCCGAGGGCGGACACAGTTTACCGTCAATCAGCCCCAGCATTTT
J gene: TRBJ1-5
D gene: .
clone size: .
V gene: TRBV28

CDR3 protein: CATPHTSSYNEQFF
CDR3 DNA: TGTGCCACTCCACACACGAGCTCCTACAATGAGCAGTTCTTC
J gene: TRBJ2-1
D gene: .
clone size: .
V gene: TRBV2

CDR3 protein: CASSSLGETGQGFYYGYTF
CDR3 DNA: TGTGCCAGCAGCTCACTCGGAGAGACGGGACAGGGGTTTTACTATGGCTACACCTTC
J gene: TRBJ1-2
D gene: TRBD1
clone size: once
V gene: TRBV7-9

CDR3 protein: CASSSGTELGYTF
CDR3 DNA: TGTGCCAGCAGCTCCGGGACAGAACTTGGCTACACCTTC
J gene: TRBJ1-2
D gene: TRBD1
clone size: .
V gene: TRBV9

CDR3 protein: CASSQGLAGAGGNEQFF
CDR3 DNA: TGTGCCAGCAGCCAAGGGCTAGCGGGAGCTGGTGGGAATGAGCAGTTCTTC
J gene: TRBJ2-1
D gene: TRBD2
clone size: .
V gene: TRBV14

CDR3 protein: CASSLLGNWMLGPQNTGELFF
CDR3 DNA: TGCGCCAGCAGCTTGTTAGGTAATTGGATGCTGGGACCGCAGAACACCGGGGAGCTGTTTTTT
J gene: TRBJ2-2
D gene: .
clone size: once
V gene: TRBV5-1

CDR3 protein: CASSQGPTGSLGQETQYF
CDR3 DNA: TGCGCCAGCAGCCAAGGACCAACAGGGAGCCTAGGCCAAGAGACCCAGTACTTC
J gene: TRBJ2-5
D gene: .
clone size: .
V gene: TRBV4-1

CDR3 protein: CASSLEGTRFGELFF
CDR3 DNA: TGTGCCAGCAGCTTAGAGGGGACCCGATTCGGGGAGCTGTTTTTT
J gene: TRBJ2-2
D gene: .
clone size: .
V gene: TRBV7-9

CDR3 protein: CASSFGPLYEQYF
CDR3 DNA: TGTGCCAGCAGTTTTGGACCTCTCTACGAGCAGTACTTC
J gene: TRBJ2-7
D gene: .
clone size: .
V gene: TRBV6-5

CDR3 protein: CASSLFSGGWNEQFF
CDR3 DNA: TGTGCCAGCAGCTTATTTAGCGGGGGATGGAATGAGCAGTTCTTC
J gene: TRBJ2-1
D gene: TRBD2
clone size: .
V gene: TRBV7-8

CDR3 protein: CAISGTSGASPRRDYNEQFF
CDR3 DNA: TGTGCCATCAGTGGGACTAGCGGAGCCTCGCCACGAAGGGATTACAATGAGCAGTTCTTC
J gene: TRBJ2-1
D gene: TRBD2
clone size: .
V gene: TRBV10-3

CDR3 protein: CASSIPSREQFF
CDR3 DNA: TGTGCCAGTAGTATCCCTTCCCGGGAGCAGTTCTTC
J gene: TRBJ2-1
D gene: .
clone size: .
V gene: TRBV19

CDR3 protein: CASAHGNTEAFF
CDR3 DNA: TGTGCCAGCGCCCATGGGAACACTGAAGCTTTCTTT
J gene: TRBJ1-1
D gene: .
clone size: .
V gene: TRBV6-5

CDR3 protein: CSVEPTGSELNEQFF
CDR3 DNA: TGCAGCGTTGAGCCGACAGGGAGTGAATTGAATGAGCAGTTCTTC
J gene: TRBJ2-1
D gene: TRBD1
clone size: once
V gene: TRBV29-1

CDR3 protein: CASSPPDSYEQYF
CDR3 DNA: TGTGCCAGCTCACCGCCGGACAGCTACGAGCAGTACTTC
J gene: TRBJ2-7
D gene: .
clone size: once
V gene: TRBV18

CDR3 protein: CATSRVAVSTDTQYF
CDR3 DNA: TGTGCCACCAGCAGAGTCGCGGTGAGCACAGATACGCAGTATTTT
J gene: TRBJ2-3
D gene: .
clone size: .
V gene: TRBV15

CDR3 protein: CASSFETGINEQFF
CDR3 DNA: TGTGCCAGCAGTTTTGAGACAGGGATAAATGAGCAGTTCTTC
J gene: TRBJ2-1
D gene: TRBD1
clone size: .
V gene: TRBV28

CDR3 protein: CASSQDQTDGQPQHF
CDR3 DNA: TGCGCCAGCAGCCAAGATCAAACAGACGGGCAGCCCCAGCATTTT
J gene: TRBJ1-5
D gene: .
clone size: .
V gene: TRBV4-1

CDR3 protein: CASSDLTSVNEQFF
CDR3 DNA: TGTGCCAGCAGCGACCTAACTAGCGTAAATGAGCAGTTCTTC
J gene: TRBJ2-1
D gene: TRBD2
clone size: .
V gene: TRBV9

CDR3 protein: CASSIIRDSLNSPLHF
CDR3 DNA: TGTGCCAGTAGTATCATCCGGGACAGTCTAAATTCACCCCTCCACTTT
J gene: TRBJ1-6
D gene: TRBD1
clone size: .
V gene: TRBV19

CDR3 protein: CASSSRTDYGYTF
CDR3 DNA: TGTGCCAGTAGTAGTCGGACAGACTATGGCTACACCTTC
J gene: TRBJ1-2
D gene: .
clone size: .
V gene: TRBV19

CDR3 protein: CASSRDSYEQYF
CDR3 DNA: TGTGCCAGCAGCCGAGACAGCTACGAGCAGTACTTC
J gene: TRBJ2-7
D gene: .
clone size: .
V gene: TRBV28

CDR3 protein: CASLGGGSWEQYF
CDR3 DNA: TGTGCCAGCTTAGGAGGGGGTTCTTGGGAGCAGTACTTC
J gene: TRBJ2-7
D gene: .
clone size: .
V gene: TRBV2

CDR3 protein: CASSGGRGPYEQYF
CDR3 DNA: TGTGCCAGCAGCGGGGGACGAGGACCCTACGAGCAGTACTTC
J gene: TRBJ2-7
D gene: .
clone size: .
V gene: TRBV7-6

CDR3 protein: CASSIDDRAYEQYF
CDR3 DNA: TGTGCCAGTAGTATAGATGACAGGGCCTACGAGCAGTACTTC
J gene: TRBJ2-7
D gene: TRBD1
clone size: .
V gene: TRBV19

CDR3 protein: CASSLALGGGQPQHF
CDR3 DNA: TGTGCCAGCAGCTTGGCCTTAGGGGGCGGGCAGCCCCAGCATTTT
J gene: TRBJ1-5
D gene: TRBD1
clone size: .
V gene: TRBV5-6